The sequence of this T cell receptor beta chain was determined in a study of shared clonotypes between healthy human individuals. Study-level information: CD4 naive and CD4 memory each took three plates per donor, while CD8 naive took two and CD8 memory one.

The naive CD8 fraction comprised CD45RO-negative cells positively selected for CCR7 and excluded terminally differentiated effector memory CD45RA+ cells. Notes on the study in general: Larger estimated richness was generally recorded for naive subsets relative to memory subsets.

V lost 6 bases, J lost 4 bases, and 5 bases stayed unmatched. The CDR3 is 13 residues long. Germline CDR1 reads GTSNPN; CDR2 reads SVGIG (reference sequence). To note about this clone: Its antigen is as yet unknown.

The method was immunoSEQ multiplex PCR; TCRdb's version includes in-frame clones alone and lacks a portion of them. The data hold about 2.1 million clones, with around 93% observed a single time. This clonotype was sampled from a man in his late teens or twenties in good health. Some clones in this sample may be carry-over from other donors' samples. The chain links TRBV30 to TRBJ2-7; 11 bases agree with TRBD1. The sequencing sample was made of naive CD8+ T cells from PBMCs. The CDR3 DNA sequence: TGTGCCTGCGGACAGGGGGCAGTGTACGAGCAGTACTTC. Amino acid sequence: CACGQGAVYEQYF.